The 26 T cell receptor beta chains in this list originate from one sample, sequenced in a study of OX40 agonist ivuxolimab in advanced cancers. Produced via immunoSEQ multiplex PCR; TCRdb's table is partial and in-frame only. This table has around 45,000 clones, around 83% appearing once. The specimen was CD4+ or CD8+ T cells sorted from blood, collected in a trial of the OX40 agonist ivuxolimab. These receptors were collected from an adult with an advanced solid tumor such as melanoma, head and neck, liver or kidney cancer.

The chain carries TRBV9 and TRBJ1-3, with D possibly matching TRBD1 (5 bases). The CDR3 is made up of 15 amino acids. V lost 0 bases to trimming and J lost 3 bases, with 10 bases between them. Per the germline V gene, CDR1 is SGDLS and CDR2 is YYNGEE. The CDR3 DNA reads TGTGCCAGCAGCGTAGAAGGGGCGCGTGGAAACACCATATATTTT. This sequence encodes CASSVEGARGNTIYF. The whole variable domain, remainder taken from reference TRBV9 and TRBJ1-3, is DSGVTQTPKHLITATGQRVTLRCSPRSGDLSVYWYQQSLDQGLQFLIQYYNGEERAKGNILERFSAQQFPDLHSELNLSSLELGDSALYFCASSVEGARGNTIYFGEGSWLTVV.

This clone has just one count. CDR3 in amino acids: CASRATDSPLHF. The CDR3 bases are TGTGCCAGCAGGGCGACCGATTCACCCCTCCACTTT. The V and J genes are TRBV5-8 and TRBJ1-6; D not certain. Per germline, CDR1 SGHTS and CDR2 YDEGEE. The CDR3 sequence is 12 residues long. V was cut by 5 bases and J by 8 bases, with 8 bases left in between.

For the CDR3, the DNA is TGCGCCAGCAGCTTGGCTGGACAGAGGAACACCGGGGAGCTGTTTTTT. It encodes CASSLAGQRNTGELFF. The chain has TRBV5-1 and TRBJ2-2, with D possibly matching TRBD1 (6 bases). Trimming left V 0 bases short and J 1 base short, with 10 bases between. The CDR3 is 16 amino acids. Germline CDR1 and CDR2: SGHRS and YFSETQ.

The chain employs TRBV30 and TRBJ1-4, with D tentatively TRBD1 (6 bases). The CDR3 is 15 amino acids. Per the germline V gene, CDR1 is GTSNPN and CDR2 is SVGIG (reference sequence). V lost 1 base, J lost 8 bases, and 17 bases lay in between. CDR3 coding DNA: TGTGCCTGGAGTGACTTCAGAACAGGGCAGGAAAAACTGTTTTTT. It encodes CAWSDFRTGQEKLFF.

The chain employs TRBV7-1 and TRBJ1-2; D not resolved. TRBV7-1 is given ORF status, its function remaining uncertain. Trimming shortened V by 4 bases and J by 2 bases, and 14 bases separated the two germline ends. The CDR3 contains 15 residues. In nucleotides, the CDR3 is TGTGCCAGCAGCTTTTCGACCAGTCAGAACTATGGCTACACCTTC. Translated, it gives CASSFSTSQNYGYTF.

Here the CDR3 reads CASSPRQGWPEAFF. The CDR3 DNA sequence: TGTGCCAGCAGCCCCAGACAGGGATGGCCTGAAGCTTTCTTT. This chain links TRBV9 with TRBJ1-1; 7 bases fit TRBD1. The CDR3 consists of 14 residues. After removal of 4 bases from V and 6 bases from J, the junction contained 9 bases not matched to a gene. CDR1 is SGDLS and CDR2 is YYNGEE in the germline V gene.

The chain carries TRBV19 and TRBJ1-2, with D possibly being TRBD1 (5 bases). The germline CDR1 and CDR2 sequences are LNHDA and SQIVND (reference sequence). V dropped 1 base and J dropped 2 bases, with 14 bases sitting between them. This CDR3 is 16 amino acids long. This CDR3 is CASSIGGGASNYGYTF. The CDR3 DNA is TGTGCCAGTAGTATAGGTGGCGGGGCCTCGAACTATGGCTACACCTTC.

This clone was counted between two and nine times. This chain uses TRBV7-2 with TRBJ1-2, with 11 bases matching TRBD1. V was clipped by 2 bases and J by 8 bases; unmatched bases: 4. Germline V gives CDR1 SGHTA, CDR2 FQGNSA. The CDR3 contains 14 residues. CDR3 in amino acids: CASSLTDRGRGYTF. Here the CDR3 DNA reads TGTGCCAGCAGCTTAACGGACAGGGGGCGAGGCTACACCTTC.

CDR3 in DNA: TGTGCCAGCAGGTGGGGGGAAGATACCTACGAGCAGTACTTC. It is translated as CASRWGEDTYEQYF. This chain connects TRBV6-1 to TRBJ2-7, with D perhaps matching TRBD2 (6 bases). The germline CDR1 and CDR2 sequences are MNHNS and SASEGT. This CDR3 region has 14 residues. Trimming pared 6 bases from V and 2 bases from J, leaving 14 bases between.

This clone showed up just a few times. This chain connects TRBV5-6 to TRBJ1-2, with no clear D. The CDR3 totals 13 residues. CDR1 and CDR2 from the germline V gene are SGHDT and YYEEEE. V was cut by 4 bases and J by 2 bases, with 9 bases left in between. The CDR3 here is CASSPGSNYGYTF. The CDR3 DNA is TGTGCCAGCAGCCCGGGATCCAACTATGGCTACACCTTC.

J is TRBJ1-2 and V is TRBV27, with D tentatively TRBD1 (6 bases). This CDR3 spans 15 amino acids. Germline V CDR1 and CDR2: MNHEY, SMNVEV (reference sequence). V was clipped by 5 bases and J by 1 base, with 14 bases between them. CDR3 region: CASSLTGYFNYGYTF. The CDR3 bases are TGTGCCAGCAGTCTAACAGGGTATTTTAACTATGGCTACACCTTC.

V usage is TRBV18 and J usage is TRBJ1-5, with 7 positions matching TRBD1. CDR1 is KGHSH and CDR2 is LQKENI in the germline V gene. V dropped 5 bases and J dropped 1; count of bases not matched to a gene: 2. The CDR3 is made up of 14 amino acids. The CDR3 coding sequence is TGTGCCAGCTCATTGGGACAGAGCAATCAGCCCCAGCATTTT. Amino acids: CASSLGQSNQPQHF.

This rearrangement joins TRBV19 to TRBJ1-3, with D perhaps TRBD1 (5 bases). Trimming cost V 11 bases and J 4 bases, with 18 bases left between them. The length of the CDR3 is 14 residues. Germline CDR1 reads LNHDA; CDR2 reads SQIVND (reference sequence). The DNA of the CDR3 is TGTGCCTCCCAGCTGGGGGTCGACGGAAACACCATATATTTT. This gives the protein CASQLGVDGNTIYF.

CDR3 coding DNA: TGTGCCAGCAGCTCCCGAGGGATGGATGGCGAGCAGTACTTC. Residues: CASSSRGMDGEQYF. V gene TRBV9 combines with J gene TRBJ2-7; TRBD2 is a possible D gene (5 bases). CDR1 and CDR2 from the germline V gene are SGDLS and YYNGEE. With 4 bases removed from V and 6 bases from J, the gap between germline ends came to 17 bases. CDR3 length: 14 amino acids.

J is TRBJ1-5 and V is TRBV9; D is perhaps TRBD1 (6 bases). Trimming cost V 5 bases and J 2 bases, with 11 bases left between them. The germline CDR1 and CDR2 sequences are SGDLS and YYNGEE. The CDR3 totals 14 residues. The CDR3 coding sequence is TGTGCCAGCAGTAAACAGGGAGGCAATCAGCCCCAGCATTTT. Its protein product is CASSKQGGNQPQHF.

This rearrangement joins TRBV5-1 to TRBJ1-1; 9 bases line up with TRBD1. CDR3 length equals 15 residues. V lost 4 bases, J lost 4 bases, and 8 bases stayed unmatched. CDR1 and CDR2 from the germline V gene are SGHRS and YFSETQ. The DNA for the CDR3 is TGCGCCAGCAGCGCTCGGGGGACAGGGCTCACTGAAGCTTTCTTT. It is translated as CASSARGTGLTEAFF. The whole variable domain, remainder taken from reference TRBV5-1 and TRBJ1-1, is KAGVTQTPRYLIKTRGQQVTLSCSPISGHRSVSWYQQTPGQGLQFLFEYFSETQRNKGNFPGRFSGRQFSNSRSEMNVSTLELGDSALYLCASSARGTGLTEAFFGQGTRLTVV.

The chain is built from TRBV2 and TRBJ1-2, with a possible D match to TRBD1 (5 bases). V was clipped by 6 bases and J by 3 bases, with 11 bases between them. Germline V lookup: CDR1 SNHLY, CDR2 FYNNEI. The CDR3 loop spans 13 amino acids. CDR3: CASRSRGDYGYTF. In DNA, the CDR3 is TGTGCCAGCAGGTCACGGGGGGACTATGGCTACACCTTC.

The chain carries TRBV10-3 and TRBJ2-3, with 14 nucleotides matching TRBD2. Trimming cost V 10 bases and J 10 bases; bases outside gene matches: 4. The germline V gene encodes CDR1 ENHRY and CDR2 SYGVKD. The CDR3 runs to 12 residues. The CDR3 here is CATGLAGGAQYF. The CDR3, as DNA: TGTGCCACCGGACTAGCGGGGGGTGCGCAGTATTTT.

This chain uses TRBV2 with TRBJ1-2; D gene uncertain. CDR3 size: 14 residues. The germline gives CDR1 SNHLY, CDR2 FYNNEI. V was shortened by 7 bases and J by 0 bases, with 12 bases between the two germline ends. The CDR3 sequence: CASTEAAANYGYTF. The DNA of the CDR3 is TGTGCCAGCACTGAGGCGGCAGCTAACTATGGCTACACCTTC.

The J gene is TRBJ1-1, the V gene TRBV6-1, with D perhaps TRBD1 (6 bases). CDR1 MNHNS and CDR2 SASEGT come from the germline V gene. This CDR3 has 12 residues. V gave up 11 bases and J gave up 0 bases, with 10 bases separating them. CDR3 coding DNA: TGTGCCGCCGACAGGATGAACACTGAAGCTTTCTTT. Amino acids: CAADRMNTEAFF.

CDR3 coding DNA: TGTGCCAGCAGAGGGTTGGGGGACGAGCAGTACTTC. It encodes CASRGLGDEQYF. The V call is TRBV6-6, the J call TRBJ2-7; either TRBD1 or TRBD2 may supply D (5 bases each). V gave up 6 bases and J gave up 5 bases, with 11 bases separating them. The germline CDR1 and CDR2 sequences are MNHNY and SVGAGI (reference sequence). This CDR3 comprises 12 residues.

This clone was recorded a few times. The sample holds other DNA sequences that translate to the same CDR3. This CDR3 is CSASSLYGYTF. The CDR3 DNA sequence: TGCAGTGCTAGTAGTTTATATGGCTACACCTTC. The V and J genes are TRBV20-1 and TRBJ1-2, with D hard to call. CDR1 and CDR2 from the germline V gene are DFQATT and SNEGSKA (reference sequence). The CDR3 length is 11 residues. V was trimmed by 3 bases and J by 5 bases, leaving 7 bases between them.

This clone was detected only a few times. The V call is TRBV6-1, the J call TRBJ1-5; TRBD1 might be the D (5 bases). Per the germline V gene, CDR1 is MNHNS and CDR2 is SASEGT. The CDR3 runs to 14 residues. V lost 7 bases and J lost 2, with 12 bases in between. In DNA form, the CDR3 reads TGTGCCAGCATGATCGGGGCCCGCAATCAGCCCCAGCATTTT. It translates to CASMIGARNQPQHF.

The rearrangement links TRBV7-2 to TRBJ1-6; 7 nucleotides align to TRBD1. Germline values: CDR1 SGHTA, CDR2 FQGNSA. The CDR3 totals 15 residues. The V segment lost 6 bases and the J segment 7 bases; nucleotides outside the gene matches: 9. The chain's CDR3 is CASRMSTGTNSPLHF. The CDR3 bases are TGTGCCAGCAGAATGTCGACAGGGACCAATTCACCCCTCCACTTT. Full variable domain (remainder filled in from reference TRBV7-2 and TRBJ1-6): GAGVSQSPSNKVTEKGKDVELRCDPISGHTALYWYRQSLGQGLEFLIYFQGNSAPDKSGLPSDRFSAERTGGSVSTLTIQRTQQEDSAVYLCASRMSTGTNSPLHFGNGTRLTVT.

The chain uses TRBV7-9 and TRBJ2-3; 8 bases line up with TRBD2. This CDR3 region has 17 residues. Germline V CDR1 and CDR2: SEHNR, FQNEAQ (reference sequence). The J segment lost 1 base and the V segment lost 5 bases, leaving 11 bases of the junction unmatched. The CDR3 DNA follows: TGTGCCAGCAGCATCCCATTATCGCGGGGGGGCACAGATACGCAGTATTTT. It codes for CASSIPLSRGGTDTQYF.

This clone rates as large (0.1 to 1%). The chain carries TRBV5-8 and TRBJ1-1, with TRBD1 matching 11 bases. The CDR3 is made up of 15 amino acids. J gave up 5 bases and V 4 bases, and 7 bases lay outside the gene matches. Germline V gene lookup returns CDR1 SGHTS and CDR2 YDEGEE. CDR3 coding DNA: TGTGCCAGCAGCCCGGACAGGGGGCATGGGACTGAAGCTTTCTTT. Residues: CASSPDRGHGTEAFF.